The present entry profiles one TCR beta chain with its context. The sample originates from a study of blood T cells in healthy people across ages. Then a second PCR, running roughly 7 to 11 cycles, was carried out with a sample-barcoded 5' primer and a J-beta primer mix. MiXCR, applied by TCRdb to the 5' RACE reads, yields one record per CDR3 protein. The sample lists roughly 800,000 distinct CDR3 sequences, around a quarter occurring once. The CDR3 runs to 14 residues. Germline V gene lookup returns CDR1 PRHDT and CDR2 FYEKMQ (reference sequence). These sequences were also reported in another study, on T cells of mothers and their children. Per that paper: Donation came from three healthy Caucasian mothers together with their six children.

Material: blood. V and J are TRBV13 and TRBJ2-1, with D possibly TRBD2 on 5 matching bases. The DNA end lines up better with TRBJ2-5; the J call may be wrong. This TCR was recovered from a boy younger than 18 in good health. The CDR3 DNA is TGTGCCAGCAGCTTTCGAGGGATCGGAGAGACCCAGTACTTC. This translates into CASSFRGIGETQYF.